This T cell receptor beta chain was captured in a study of molecular identifiers for immune sequencing clone quantification. Study-level results: Over 98% of effector molecules, yet under 1% of naive-cell molecules, were held by clones above 20 RNA copies. A shared barcode on identical TCR molecules could lead to underestimated sizes for highly expanded clones.

CDR3 size: 16 residues. Germline V gene data show CDR1 as GTSNPN and CDR2 as SVGIG (reference sequence). The V and J ends lost 1 base and 1 base respectively, with 13 bases between them. This clonotype was counted many times. The antigen remains undetermined. TCRdb re-called the PCR reads with MiXCR, one entry per CDR3 protein. The table shows some 590,000 distinct CDR3 sequences, with less than 30% occurring only once. The sample was naive CD8+ T cells from blood, with Jurkat cell RNA spiked in. Subset described: FACS-sorted CD8+CD4-CCR7+CD45RA+ naive T cells. This chain connects TRBV30 to TRBJ1-4; D possibly corresponds to TRBD1 (6 bases). The TCR was taken from a human donor in good health. Some libraries in this study had Jurkat cell RNA spiked in. DNA for the CDR3: TGTGCCTGGAGTGCCCGCCAGGGGATAACTAATGAAAAACTGTTTTTT. Its translation is CAWSARQGITNEKLFF.